This is a list of T cell receptor beta chains from one sample in a study of shared clonotypes between healthy human individuals. Clones were sequenced by immunoSEQ multiplex PCR, and TCRdb holds only the in-frame ones, with some missing. The table shows roughly 2.1 million clones, with approximately 94% occurring only once. The sequencing input was naive CD8+ T cells from PBMCs. The receptors derive from a man between 18 and 29 years old in good health. Some clones in this sample may be carry-over from other donors' samples. CDR3s include the opening cysteine and the closing phenylalanine or tryptophan. Each record gives: D gene, J gene, clone size, V gene, CDR3 protein, CDR3 DNA. A D gene is named only where the DNA matches it firmly. Only part of the rows carry a size: once, few, many, or a class if the clone is expanded.

NA	TRBJ2-1	NA	TRBV28	CASSLLVTNEQFF	TGTGCCAGCAGTTTATTAGTCACCAATGAGCAGTTCTTC
NA	TRBJ2-7	NA	TRBV27	CASSDHHQAYEQYF	TGTGCCAGCAGTGACCACCATCAGGCCTACGAGCAGTACTTC
TRBD1	TRBJ2-1	NA	TRBV13	CASSPGGTGGSHEQFF	TGTGCCAGCAGCCCTGGGGGGACAGGGGGCTCTCATGAGCAGTTCTTC
NA	TRBJ2-3	NA	TRBV9	CASSDPRGDTQYF	TGTGCCAGCAGCGACCCTCGCGGGGATACGCAGTATTTT
TRBD1	TRBJ1-3	NA	TRBV28	CASSTDRLSSGNTIYF	TGTGCCAGCAGTACGGACAGGCTGAGCTCTGGAAACACCATATATTTT
TRBD2	TRBJ2-5	NA	TRBV10-2	CASSDPGQGLAEQETQYF	TGCGCCAGCAGTGACCCGGGACAGGGACTAGCGGAACAAGAGACCCAGTACTTC
NA	TRBJ1-1	NA	TRBV27	CASSLLYWGNTEAFF	TGTGCCAGCAGTTTACTCTATTGGGGTAACACTGAAGCTTTCTTT
NA	TRBJ2-7	NA	TRBV27	CASSPSAGSYSYEQYF	TGTGCCAGCAGTCCGAGTGCCGGGTCCTATTCCTACGAGCAGTACTTC
TRBD1	TRBJ2-1	NA	TRBV28	CASSFTRDRPYNEQFF	TGTGCCAGCAGTTTCACCCGGGACAGGCCTTACAATGAGCAGTTCTTC
NA	TRBJ1-2	NA	TRBV27	CASSLGAGVGGYTF	TGTGCCAGCAGTTTAGGTGCAGGGGTGGGGGGCTACACCTTC
NA	TRBJ2-7	NA	TRBV6-1	CASSEGSLDEQYF	TGTGCCAGCAGTGAGGGATCCCTAGACGAGCAGTACTTC
NA	TRBJ1-4	NA	TRBV14	CASSQDDRDLNEKLFF	TGTGCCAGCAGCCAAGATGATCGGGATCTTAATGAAAAACTGTTTTTT
NA	TRBJ2-3	NA	TRBV7-6	CASSLGAGRASTDTQYF	TGTGCCAGCAGCTTAGGAGCCGGCAGAGCTAGCACAGATACGCAGTATTTT
NA	TRBJ2-7	NA	TRBV28	CASSPSDKPYEQYF	TGTGCCAGCAGTCCCTCGGATAAACCCTACGAGCAGTACTTC
NA	TRBJ2-1	NA	TRBV7-8	CASSSGGVLSSYNEQFF	TGTGCCAGCAGCTCCGGGGGAGTCCTGAGCTCCTACAATGAGCAGTTCTTC
NA	TRBJ2-3	once	TRBV15	CATSPGGREYGTDTQYF	TGTGCCACCAGTCCGGGTGGCCGGGAGTATGGCACAGATACGCAGTATTTT